This is a list of T cell receptor beta chains from one sample in a study of T cell responses to AZD1222 COVID-19 vaccine. Clones were read by immunoSEQ multiplex PCR, and TCRdb kept only the in-frame ones, dropping some. The sample holds around 130,000 clones, around 90% seen once. The source was peripheral blood, collected 28 days after the second dose of the MenACWY control vaccine. The receptors derive from an adult who received the MenACWY meningococcal vaccine as a control. The CDR3 runs from the conserved cysteine through the conserved F or W. Each record gives: J gene, V gene, CDR3 protein.

TRBJ1-2 TRBV7-9 CASSLATVNYGYTF
TRBJ1-5 TRBV19 CASSIRGQDNQPQHF
TRBJ2-1 TRBV9 CASSVGIGTSGGDNEQFF
TRBJ2-3 TRBV5-7 CASSKTGADTQYF
TRBJ2-1 TRBV3-1/TRBV3-2 CASSQDPLAGAYNEQFF
TRBJ2-7 TRBV2 CASSEGQGAYEQYF
TRBJ2-1 TRBV4-3 CASSQDGIGYNEQFF
TRBJ1-2 TRBV28 CASSGRLYGYTF
TRBJ1-5 TRBV28 CASSPLGQPQHF
TRBJ1-6 TRBV28 CASRGSGSYNSPLHF
TRBJ2-3 TRBV9 CASSVATSGSATDTQYF
TRBJ1-4 TRBV11-2 CASSLVGAANEKLFF
TRBJ2-5 TRBV2 CASSEAGSPHQETQYF
TRBJ2-2 TRBV6-5 CASSYSGDRNTGELFF
TRBJ2-1 TRBV15 CATSRDRRVGEQFF
TRBJ2-3 TRBV5-1 CASIDSTDTQYF
TRBJ2-2 TRBV9 CASSVADRGPNTGELFF
TRBJ1-5 TRBV5-4 CASSSQGSNQPQHF
TRBJ1-5 TRBV19 CASSTNGQGSVEPQHF
TRBJ1-5 TRBV6-1 CASSEAGKTGPKPQHF
TRBJ2-2 TRBV6-5 CASSYSTGYDTGELFF
TRBJ1-2 TRBV28 CASSLTGGGYGYTF
TRBJ1-1 TRBV29-1 CSVEGTENTEAFF
TRBJ2-1 TRBV19 CASSRDRGDEQFF
TRBJ2-1 TRBV19 CASSPGQGGYNEQFF
TRBJ2-1 TRBV12-3/TRBV12-4 CASSAQGNEQFF
TRBJ1-4 TRBV19 CASREGTGEKLFF
TRBJ2-5 TRBV7-8 CASSGRDRGSQETQYF
TRBJ1-2 TRBV2 CASSVSGTGNYGYTF
TRBJ1-1 TRBV6-5 CASKGGANTEAFF
TRBJ2-5 TRBV19 CASGSFSEAQYF
TRBJ1-5 TRBV21-1 CASSKGVVRGSSQPQHF
TRBJ2-4 TRBV30 CAWSQIVGKNIQYF
TRBJ2-3 TRBV5-8 CASSSRKGTDTQYF
TRBJ1-5 TRBV19 CASGTFSFIVDSNQPQHF
TRBJ1-1 TRBV6-1 CASSDQGGNTEAFF
TRBJ1-6 TRBV6-5 CASSFGPTKSPLHF
TRBJ1-6 TRBV5-1 CASSSGQGYSPLHF
TRBJ2-2 TRBV28 CASRAKGAGVSAGELFF
TRBJ1-5 TRBV4-2 CASSQDGNQPQHF
TRBJ1-4 TRBV5-8 CASRLDRGGEKLFF
TRBJ1-2 TRBV13 CASSLLGTGSSGYTF
TRBJ2-7 TRBV14 CASSQLEGGPKEQYF
TRBJ1-2 TRBV7-8 CASSLVPRATVGYTF
TRBJ2-5 TRBV7-2 CASSQFRGPAVETQYF
TRBJ2-5 TRBV9 CASSVVGGGETQYF
TRBJ2-2 TRBV7-2 CASTKGAGLAATGELFF
TRBJ2-2 TRBV5-1 CASSEGVRAGELFF
TRBJ1-3 TRBV7-8 CASSLVPTGTGNTIYF
TRBJ2-3 TRBV6-5 CASSYGLAGVTDTQYF
TRBJ2-1 TRBV5-1 CASSLTTSAYNEQFF
TRBJ2-2 TRBV11-2 CASSLTGYGELFF
TRBJ2-1 TRBV6-8 CASSRLAGAINDEQFF
TRBJ1-5 TRBV19 CASSIVGRRDRNGQPQHF
TRBJ1-4 TRBV7-9 CASSQTGGREKLFF
TRBJ2-3 TRBV12-2 CASRQRGTTDTQYF
TRBJ1-3 TRBV15 CATSRDSGVAGNTIYF
TRBJ1-1 TRBV11-2 CASSLEGAMNTEAFF
TRBJ1-6 TRBV7-9 CASSLPGENNSPLHF
TRBJ2-2 TRBV19 CASSLGGNTGELFF